The 9 T cell receptor beta chains below were found in one sample sequenced in a study of OX40 agonist ivuxolimab in advanced cancers. Assay used: immunoSEQ multiplex PCR; TCRdb lists only in-frame clones, some missing. The profile covers some 60,000 clones, with roughly 80% appearing a single time and under 2% taken by the ten largest. The material sequenced was CD4+ or CD8+ T cells sorted from blood, taken in a trial of the OX40 agonist ivuxolimab. The source is an adult with an advanced solid tumor such as melanoma, head and neck, liver or kidney cancer.

The CDR3 DNA follows: TGTGCCAGCAGGCCAGGGGAGAACAATCAGCCCCAGCATTTT. Translating gives CASRPGENNQPQHF. This chain joins TRBV27 and TRBJ1-5, with a weak D call TRBD1 (6 bases). Germline values: CDR1 MNHEY, CDR2 SMNVEV (reference sequence). This CDR3 region has 14 residues. Trimming pared 6 bases from V and 3 bases from J, leaving 12 bases between.

CDR3 bases: TGTGCCAGCAGCCTCACCCCGGGCGGGTTGCTGGAGCAGTTCTTC. It yields the protein CASSLTPGGLLEQFF. This chain joins TRBV7-2 and TRBJ2-1, with D possibly TRBD2 on 5 matching bases. The CDR3 totals 15 residues. Germline CDR1 and CDR2: SGHTA and FQGNSA. The germline V and J ends were trimmed by 5 bases and 10 bases, with 21 bases remaining between them.

This clone was seen a handful of times. The chain joins TRBV5-6 to TRBJ2-1; tentative D call: TRBD2 (5 bases). The CDR3 is 18 residues long. Trimming removed 3 bases from V and 0 bases from J, with 19 bases in between. Germline values: CDR1 SGHDT, CDR2 YYEEEE. This chain's CDR3 is CASSSESGDFYSYNEQFF. CDR3 nucleotides: TGTGCCAGCAGCTCAGAGAGCGGAGATTTTTACTCCTACAATGAGCAGTTCTTC. The full variable domain, completed using reference TRBV5-6 and TRBJ2-1, is DAGVTQSPTHLIKTRGQQVTLRCSPKSGHDTVSWYQQALGQGPQFIFQYYEEEERQRGNFPDRFSGHQFPNYSSELNVNALLLGDSALYLCASSSESGDFYSYNEQFFGPGTRLTVL.

V and J are TRBV5-8 and TRBJ2-5, with D perhaps TRBD1 (6 bases). The last part of the DNA fits TRBJ2-7 better; the J call may be wrong. This CDR3 has 14 residues. CDR1 is SGHTS and CDR2 is YDEGEE in the germline V gene. CDR3 region: CASSFDRGTDEQYF. The CDR3 DNA reads as TGTGCCAGCAGCTTTGATAGGGGGACGGACGAGCAGTACTTC.

V usage is TRBV5-1 and J usage is TRBJ2-1; TRBD1 is a possible D gene (6 bases). V lost 6 bases and J lost 9, with 10 bases in between. The CDR3 is 11 amino acids. CDR1 SGHRS and CDR2 YFSETQ come from the germline V gene. The CDR3 loop reads CASNVGGEQFF. For the CDR3, the DNA is TGCGCCAGCAACGTAGGGGGTGAGCAGTTCTTC.

The chain has TRBV6-5 and TRBJ1-5; D is possibly TRBD1 (5 bases). The CDR3 length is 15 residues. The V and J ends lost 4 bases and 10 bases respectively, with 20 bases between them. Germline V lookup: CDR1 MNHEY, CDR2 SVGAGI. The CDR3 is CASSSDPRGGSPQHF. The CDR3 bases are TGTGCCAGCAGTTCCGACCCCCGGGGGGGTTCACCCCAGCATTTT.

V usage is TRBV13 and J usage is TRBJ2-1; 11 bases line up with TRBD2. V lost 5 bases and J lost 6; bases outside the gene matches: 6. The CDR3 runs to 15 residues. CDR1 is PRHDT and CDR2 is FYEKMQ in the germline V gene (reference sequence). CDR3 protein: CASSQRLAGGNEQFF. The CDR3 region has the DNA TGTGCCAGCAGCCAAAGGCTAGCGGGAGGCAATGAGCAGTTCTTC.

The chain uses TRBV5-6 and TRBJ1-1; no firm D call. The CDR3 has 15 amino acids. Germline values: CDR1 SGHDT, CDR2 YYEEEE. Trimming removed 0 bases from V and 7 bases from J, with 16 bases in between. This CDR3 reads CASSLGGLYFGEAFF. Here the CDR3 DNA reads TGTGCCAGCAGCTTGGGAGGCCTCTATTTCGGTGAAGCTTTCTTT.

The V and J genes are TRBV11-3 and TRBJ2-2, with D uncertain. From germline, CDR1 is SGHNT and CDR2 YENEEA. V lost 5 bases and J 4 bases, leaving 5 bases between the germline ends. The CDR3 loop spans 12 amino acids. The CDR3 bases are TGTGCCAGCAGCCCTTTCACCGGGGAGCTGTTTTTT. This translates into CASSPFTGELFF.